The 2 T cell receptor beta chains presented below share a single source sample, sequenced in a study of T cell clones after liver transplantation. Assay: immunoSEQ multiplex PCR; the TCRdb copy retains only in-frame clones and omits some. The data show around 110,000 clones, about nine tenths seen once. Sequences were derived from CD4+ T cells from blood, sampled 12 months after liver transplant. Every receptor here comes from a human patient who received a liver transplant. T cells may partly derive from the graft donor.

Written as DNA, the CDR3 is TGTGCCAGCTCACCGAATACAGGATCCTACGAGCAGTACTTC. Translation gives CASSPNTGSYEQYF. The gene calls are TRBV18 and TRBJ2-7; TRBD1 might be the D (5 bases). The V gene's germline CDR1 is KGHSH and CDR2 LQKENI. With 3 bases removed from V and 1 base from J, the gap between germline ends came to 10 bases. The CDR3 is 14 residues long.

This chain connects TRBV5-4 to TRBJ1-1, with D maybe TRBD1 (5 bases). The CDR3 consists of 14 residues. Germline V gene sequence: CDR1 SGHNT, CDR2 YYREEE (reference sequence). V was shortened by 0 bases and J by 3 bases, with 9 bases between the two germline ends. CDR3 DNA: TGTGCCAGCAGCTTGGGGGGCCTTCACACTGAAGCTTTCTTT. It encodes CASSLGGLHTEAFF.